A single sample gave rise to the 19 T cell receptor beta chains below, sequenced in a study of early T cells in non-severe SARS-CoV-2 infection. TCRdb re-called the 5' RACE reads with MiXCR, one entry per CDR3 protein. The table lists approximately 100,000 distinct CDR3 sequences, 11% of them singletons, with roughly 5% in the top ten. Sequencing was performed on whole blood. Receptors were obtained from an adult who was a healthcare worker with PCR-confirmed SARS-CoV-2 infection or an uninfected control (not recorded which).

The V and J genes are TRBV6-5 and TRBJ1-4; perhaps TRBD1 as D (5 bases). CDR1 and CDR2 (germline): MNHEY, SVGAGI. With 6 bases removed from V and 8 bases from J, the gap between germline ends came to 22 bases. The CDR3 consists of 16 residues. This CDR3 is CASRLRGLGEGEKLFF. The CDR3 region has the DNA TGTGCCAGCAGATTACGGGGACTGGGGGAAGGAGAAAAACTGTTTTTT.

V usage is TRBV12-3 or TRBV12-4 and J usage is TRBJ2-1, with D possibly being TRBD2 (6 bases). The ends were cut back, 6 bases at V and 8 bases at J, with 14 bases in the middle. CDR3 length: 13 amino acids. This CDR3 is CASSPGGRYEQFF. As DNA, the CDR3 is TGTGCCAGCAGCCCCGGAGGGAGGTATGAGCAGTTCTTC.

Many counts were recorded for this clonotype. The chain couples TRBV20-1 to TRBJ2-7; 9 bases align to TRBD2. Germline CDR1 DFQATT, CDR2 SNEGSKA (reference sequence). The ends lost 4 bases at V and 5 bases at J; junction bases unmatched: 12. The CDR3 totals 15 residues. The CDR3 bases are TGCAGTGCTACCCATCTAGCGGGATTTCCCCACGAGCAGTACTTC. The encoded protein is CSATHLAGFPHEQYF.

The rearrangement links TRBV7-3 to TRBJ2-2; 10 bases align to TRBD1. CDR1 and CDR2 from the germline V gene are SGHTA and FQGTGA. The CDR3 runs 16 residues. J lost 4 bases, V lost 6 bases, and 8 bases had no gene match. The CDR3 here is CASSYTGTGVTGELFF. CDR3 sequence (DNA): TGTGCCAGCAGTTACACCGGGACAGGGGTCACCGGGGAGCTGTTTTTT.

The rearrangement links TRBV12-3 or TRBV12-4 to TRBJ2-5, with D perhaps assigned TRBD1 or TRBD2 (7 bases each). The CDR3 loop spans 15 amino acids. Between the trimmed V and J ends, which lost 5 bases and 5 bases, there was a span of 18 bases. CDR3 loop: CASSRPGTAGETQYF. In nucleotides, the CDR3 is TGTGCCAGCAGTCGACCCGGGACAGCGGGGGAGACCCAGTACTTC.

This clonotype was found many times. The chain carries TRBV27 and TRBJ1-4; 10 bases line up with TRBD1. The CDR3 totals 15 residues. V lost 3 bases to trimming and J lost 5 bases; unmatched junction nucleotides: 3. The V gene's germline CDR1 is MNHEY and CDR2 SMNVEV (reference sequence). CDR3 protein: CASSFPGQGNEKLFF. DNA of the CDR3: TGTGCCAGCAGTTTCCCGGGACAGGGGAATGAAAAACTGTTTTTT.

V is TRBV6-4 and J is TRBJ2-1, with 8 bases that match TRBD1. Germline CDR1 reads MRHNA; CDR2 reads SNTAGT. J lost 9 bases, V lost 4 bases, and 5 bases had no gene match. CDR3 length: 13 residues. CDR3 coding DNA: TGTGCCAGCAGTGCGCAGGGGGCTGGTGAGCAGTTCTTC. Its protein product is CASSAQGAGEQFF.

This clonotype was counted once. The rearrangement joins TRBV20-1 to TRBJ2-6; D gene unclear. Germline CDR1 is DFQATT and CDR2 is SNEGSKA (reference sequence). CDR3 length: 14 amino acids. Trimming stripped 0 bases from V and 4 bases from J, with 7 bases between. For the CDR3, the DNA is TGCAGTGCTAGAGATTCGCGAGGGGCCAACGTCCTGACTTTC. It specifies CSARDSRGANVLTF.

This chain connects TRBV20-1 to TRBJ1-5; maybe TRBD1 (6 bases). Germline CDR1 reads DFQATT; CDR2 reads SNEGSKA (reference sequence). Trimming removed 0 bases at V and 4 bases at J, with 10 bases between. This CDR3 contains 14 residues. In DNA, the CDR3 is TGCAGTGCTAGAGACATAGGGGGGAATCAGCCCCAGCATTTT. Protein sequence: CSARDIGGNQPQHF.

J is TRBJ2-1 and V is TRBV20-1; D might be TRBD2 (6 bases). Trimming removed 6 bases at V and 4 bases at J, with 16 bases between. CDR3 length: 14 residues. Germline V CDR1 and CDR2: DFQATT, SNEGSKA (reference sequence). DNA of the CDR3: TGCAGTGCACCCCTCCGGGGAGGATACAATGAGCAGTTCTTC. Translation gives CSAPLRGGYNEQFF.

The chain couples TRBV7-9 to TRBJ2-5; D uncertain. The CDR3 totals 12 residues. Trimming removed 4 bases from V and 4 bases from J, with 7 bases in between. CDR1 SEHNR and CDR2 FQNEAQ come from the germline V gene (reference sequence). The chain's CDR3 is CASSWVGETQYF. The CDR3 coding sequence is TGTGCCAGCAGCTGGGTGGGAGAGACCCAGTACTTC.

This clonotype occurred many times. The CDR3 sequence is CASSLNYRTPCTEAFF. The CDR3 bases are TGTGCCAGCAGCTTAAATTATAGGACCCCGTGCACTGAAGCTTTCTTT. The rearrangement uses TRBV7-3 and TRBJ1-1; D remains unclear. The ends were cut back, 1 base at V and 4 bases at J, with 16 bases in the middle. This CDR3 has 16 residues. The V gene's germline CDR1 is SGHTA and CDR2 FQGTGA.

This clonotype was observed a few times. J is TRBJ2-5 and V is TRBV3-1; D may match TRBD1 or TRBD2 (5 bases each). Trimming left V 5 bases short and J 12 bases short, with 13 bases between. The length of the CDR3 is 11 residues. Germline loops: CDR1 LGHDT, CDR2 YNNKEL (reference sequence). The chain's CDR3 is CASSSGTVEYF. In nucleotides, the CDR3 is TGTGCCAGCAGCTCCGGGACGGTCGAGTACTTC.

This clonotype was detected a few times. The gene calls are TRBV9 and TRBJ1-5; 7 nucleotides match TRBD1. J lost 0 bases, V lost 3 bases, and 3 bases had no gene match. This CDR3 contains 15 residues. Germline loops: CDR1 SGDLS, CDR2 YYNGEE. The CDR3 region is CASSDTGDSNQPQHF. As DNA, the CDR3 is TGTGCCAGCAGCGATACAGGGGATAGCAATCAGCCCCAGCATTTT.

V and J are TRBV4-1 and TRBJ1-6; D is undetermined. Trimming removed 3 bases from V and 0 bases from J, with 12 bases in between. The length of the CDR3 is 17 residues. Germline V CDR1 and CDR2: MGHRA, YSYEKL. The CDR3 here is CASSQRNDGSYNSPLHF. CDR3 bases: TGCGCCAGCAGCCAGAGGAACGACGGCTCCTATAATTCACCCCTCCACTTT.

The chain joins TRBV12-3 or TRBV12-4 to TRBJ2-5; TRBD2 is a possible D gene (5 bases). This CDR3 is 15 amino acids long. Trimming left V 6 bases short and J 5 bases short, with 19 bases between. CDR3 sequence (DNA): TGTGCCAGCAGCAGAGTGCGGGCTAGTAGCGAGACCCAGTACTTC. Encoded protein: CASSRVRASSETQYF.

Turning to this clonotype: At one boundary the junction diverges from the germline segment, which might be a read error. The rearrangement links TRBV28 to TRBJ2-3; D gene uncertain. Germline assignment: CDR1 MDHEN and CDR2 SYDVKM. There are 16 residues in the CDR3. The CDR3 nucleotides read TGTGCCGGCAGTTTCATTCGGAAGCGAGACGCAGATACGCAGTATTTT. The encoded protein is CAGSFIRKRDADTQYF. Filled out from reference TRBV28 and TRBJ2-3, the complete variable domain reads DVKVTQSSRYLVKRTGEKVFLECVQDMDHENMFWYRQDPGLGLRLIYFSYDVKMKEKGDIPEGYSVSREKKERFSLILESASTNQTSMYLCAGSFIRKRDADTQYFGPGTRLTVL.

This clonotype was picked up many times. CDR3 in DNA: TGCGCCAGCAGCCAAGGCCGGGGTCCACCCTCCTACGAGCAGTACTTC. Protein product: CASSQGRGPPSYEQYF. This chain joins TRBV4-1 and TRBJ2-7, with D perhaps matching TRBD2 (5 bases). V gave up 1 base and J gave up 0 bases, with 13 bases separating them. The germline gives CDR1 MGHRA, CDR2 YSYEKL. This CDR3 is 16 amino acids long.

The chain links TRBV19 to TRBJ2-5, with D uncertain. Germline V gene lookup returns CDR1 LNHDA and CDR2 SQIVND (reference sequence). Trimming removed 3 bases at V and 3 bases at J, with 8 bases between. The CDR3 spans 13 residues. CDR3 in amino acids: CASSIDGEETQYF. For the CDR3, the DNA is TGTGCCAGTAGTATCGATGGAGAAGAGACCCAGTACTTC.